The entry below describes one TCR beta chain. Its antigen is not known. The sample is drawn from a study of identical twins. TCRdb reprocessed the 5' RACE reads with MiXCR, giving one entry per CDR3 protein. Among roughly 710,000 distinct CDR3 sequences listed, roughly 6% were seen once. Study-wide findings and caveats: Zero-insertion results could be subject to partial confounding by invariant MAIT and iNKT cells. For cord blood, abundant beta clonotypes had fewer insertions, unlike memory repertoires, which showed none.

Donors were all healthy Caucasians. The V gene end was trimmed by 6 bases and the J gene end by 4 bases; junction bases not matched to a gene: 6. Looked up from germline, CDR1 is MNHEY and CDR2 is SVGEGT. This CDR3 comprises 15 residues. The sample comprised naive T cells sorted from blood. The clonotype comes from a man younger than 35 in good health. This chain links TRBV6-2 or TRBV6-3 with TRBJ2-5, with 12 bases identical to TRBD2. The CDR3 protein is CASSELAGGRETQYF. For the CDR3, the DNA is TGTGCCAGCAGCGAACTAGCGGGAGGTCGAGAGACCCAGTACTTC.